The 23 T cell receptor beta chains below were found in one sample sequenced in a study of blood T cells in healthy people across ages. A second PCR, run for about 7 to 11 cycles, used a sample-barcoded 5' primer plus a J-beta primer mix. TCRdb analysed the 5' RACE reads with MiXCR anew, one entry per CDR3 protein. The sample lists roughly 800,000 distinct CDR3 sequences; about 37% were seen once. The sequenced material came from blood. The receptors here all came from a man between 18 and 29 years old in good health.

This chain links TRBV7-2 with TRBJ2-5; 8 nucleotides match TRBD2. The CDR3 is made up of 13 amino acids. CDR1 is SGHTA, CDR2 FQGNSA, per germline. The trim removed 5 bases at V and 7 bases at J, leaving 6 bases unmatched. The CDR3 DNA sequence: TGTGCCAGCAGCCCCGGGACTAGTGTGACCCAGTACTTC. The encoded protein is CASSPGTSVTQYF.

This clonotype occurred a few times. V gene TRBV27 combines with J gene TRBJ2-1; a weak D match, TRBD2 (5 bases). Germline CDR1 and CDR2: MNHEY and SMNVEV (reference sequence). The CDR3 covers 13 residues. Trimming removed 10 bases at V and 7 bases at J, with 17 bases between. As DNA, the CDR3 is TGTGCCACCCGGATGGGGAGTAGGAATGAGCAGTTCTTC. Protein sequence: CATRMGSRNEQFF.

A few counts support this clonotype. This chain links TRBV6-2 or TRBV6-3 with TRBJ1-5; D remains ambiguous. Between the trimmed V and J ends, which lost 4 bases and 10 bases, there was a span of 23 bases. Germline loops: CDR1 MNHEY, CDR2 SVGEGT. The CDR3 has 16 residues. The CDR3 is CASSSTRLGTVGPQHF. The CDR3 nucleotides are TGTGCCAGCAGTTCGACGAGACTGGGAACGGTTGGCCCCCAGCATTTT.

This clonotype was counted only a few times. This chain links TRBV9 with TRBJ1-1; D is undetermined. From germline, CDR1 is SGDLS and CDR2 YYNGEE. The CDR3 has 13 residues. Trimming took off 0 bases at V and 2 bases at J, with 5 bases between the two ends. The CDR3 coding sequence is TGTGCCAGCAGCGTAGTCGATAACACTGAAGCTTTCTTT. It is translated as CASSVVDNTEAFF.

This chain connects TRBV10-3 to TRBJ1-3, with 7 bases fitting TRBD1. The CDR3 is 16 residues long. Trimming removed 4 bases from V and 0 bases from J; junction bases left unmatched: 6. Germline CDR1 ENHRY, CDR2 SYGVKD. CDR3 protein: CAISVRQGDSGNTIYF. The CDR3, as DNA: TGTGCCATCAGTGTCCGACAGGGCGACTCTGGAAACACCATATATTTT.

This clonotype was picked up a small number of times. The chain uses TRBV2 and TRBJ1-5; D gene unclear. V gave up 4 bases and J gave up 2 bases, with 9 bases separating them. This CDR3 has 14 amino acids. CDR1 SNHLY and CDR2 FYNNEI come from the germline V gene. CDR3 nucleotides: TGTGCCAGCAGTGCGGACGGTCGCAATCAGCCCCAGCATTTT. Translating it yields CASSADGRNQPQHF.

This chain links TRBV5-5 with TRBJ2-5, with 8 bases identical to TRBD1. The germline V gene encodes CDR1 SGHKS and CDR2 YYEKEE (reference sequence). Losses at the gene ends were 2 bases for V and 4 bases for J; bases not matched to a gene: 7. The CDR3 runs to 15 residues. The CDR3 DNA sequence: TGTGCCAGCAGCTTTTTGCAACAGGGGGGAGAGACCCAGTACTTC. Translated, it gives CASSFLQQGGETQYF.

This clonotype was seen only a few times. This chain joins TRBV20-1 and TRBJ2-5, with TRBD2 identical over 7 bases. Germline V lookup: CDR1 DFQATT, CDR2 SNEGSKA (reference sequence). V gave up 4 bases and J gave up 5 bases; unmatched junction bases: 7. CDR3 length equals 13 residues. This CDR3 reads CSAIRTSGETQYF. In nucleotides, the CDR3 is TGCAGTGCTATCCGGACTAGTGGTGAGACCCAGTACTTC.

This clonotype has only a few counts. This chain uses TRBV7-9 with TRBJ1-5; no reliable D call. Germline CDR1 SEHNR, CDR2 FQNEAQ (reference sequence). This CDR3 contains 16 residues. V was cut by 4 bases and J by 3 bases, with 16 bases left in between. The CDR3 region has the DNA TGTGCCAGCAGCTCAAACGGACGGGAAAACAATCAGCCCCAGCATTTT. Translating gives CASSSNGRENNQPQHF. Complete variable domain (other parts from reference TRBV7-9 and TRBJ1-5): DTGVSQNPRHKITKRGQNVTFRCDPISEHNRLYWYRQTLGQGPEFLTYFQNEAQLEKSRLLSDRFSAERPKGSFSTLEIQRTEQGDSAMYLCASSSNGRENNQPQHFGDGTRLSIL.

Remarks on this clonotype: One junction end disagrees with the germline gene, perhaps due to a read error. V gene TRBV29-1 combines with J gene TRBJ2-3, with D perhaps TRBD2 (6 bases). CDR3 size: 15 residues. Germline CDR1 and CDR2: SQVTM and ANQGSEA. The CDR3 protein is CSVVGPGGSRDTQYF. The CDR3 coding sequence is TGCAGCGTTGTGGGGCCCGGGGGTAGCAGAGATACGCAGTATTTT.

This clonotype turned up a few times. The V call is TRBV20-1, the J call TRBJ2-7, with TRBD2 identical over 7 bases. Germline lookup yields CDR1 DFQATT and CDR2 SNEGSKA (reference sequence). The ends lost 3 bases at V and 4 bases at J; junction bases unmatched: 3. CDR3 size: 12 residues. The CDR3 region is CSASGRTYEQYF. The CDR3 DNA follows: TGCAGTGCTAGCGGGAGGACTTACGAGCAGTACTTC.

The chain carries TRBV4-3 and TRBJ1-3, with D uncertain. The CDR3 consists of 15 residues. The V end lost 1 base, the J end lost 0 bases, and 7 bases lay between the germline ends. In germline, CDR1 is LGHNA, CDR2 YSLEER. CDR3 sequence: CASSQGLSSGNTIYF. CDR3 nucleotide sequence: TGCGCCAGCAGCCAAGGGCTTAGCTCTGGAAACACCATATATTTT.

The chain uses TRBV20-1 and TRBJ1-1; D may be TRBD1 (6 bases). In germline, CDR1 is DFQATT, CDR2 SNEGSKA (reference sequence). The ends were cut back, 1 base at V and 5 bases at J, with 14 bases in the middle. This CDR3 is 14 amino acids long. CDR3 in DNA: TGCAGTGCTAGAGGACAGGAAGGGACGACTGAAGCTTTCTTT. Translated, it gives CSARGQEGTTEAFF.

About this clonotype: Compared with germline, one end of the junction differs, possibly owing to a read error. This chain joins TRBV19 and TRBJ1-1, with 8 nucleotides matching TRBD1. In germline, CDR1 is LNHDA, CDR2 SQIVND (reference sequence). The CDR3 consists of 16 residues. CDR3: CASNWRAGGMNPEAFF. In DNA form, the CDR3 reads TGTGCCAGTAATTGGAGGGCAGGGGGCATGAACCCTGAAGCTTTCTTT.

The chain links TRBV5-1 to TRBJ2-2, with D tentatively TRBD2 (6 bases). This CDR3 region has 15 residues. Per the germline V gene, CDR1 is SGHRS and CDR2 is YFSETQ. Trimming stripped 1 base from V and 6 bases from J, with 13 bases between. CDR3 bases: TGCGCCAGCAGCTTGAAGCAGGGAGGAGCCGGGGAGCTGTTTTTT. This translates into CASSLKQGGAGELFF.

The chain links TRBV28 to TRBJ2-7; D is perhaps TRBD1 (6 bases). Gene TRBJ2-5 matches the end of the DNA better, so the J call may be wrong. The CDR3 is 15 amino acids. The germline V gene has CDR1 MDHEN and CDR2 SYDVKM. The DNA for the CDR3 is TGTGCCAGCAGCGATACAGGGCAGACTCCAGAGACCCAGTACTTC. Protein product: CASSDTGQTPETQYF.

The chain employs TRBV20-1 and TRBJ2-1; 12 nucleotides agree with TRBD2. Judging by the DNA end, TRBJ2-7 fits better; the J call may be wrong. From germline, CDR1 is DFQATT and CDR2 SNEGSKA (reference sequence). The CDR3 is 16 amino acids. CDR3 sequence reads: CSSLSSGGGSYNEQYF. The CDR3 DNA is TGCAGTTCCCTTTCTAGCGGGGGGGGATCCTACAATGAGCAGTACTTC.

The CDR3: CASLDRGSEKLFF. For the CDR3, the DNA is TGTGCCAGCTTGGACAGGGGGAGCGAAAAACTGTTTTTT. V and J are TRBV27 and TRBJ1-4; 10 nucleotides match TRBD1. Germline V CDR1 and CDR2: MNHEY, SMNVEV (reference sequence). This CDR3 spans 13 amino acids. Trimming removed 8 bases from V and 8 bases from J; junction bases left unmatched: 5.

The V and J genes are TRBV29-1 and TRBJ2-1; perhaps TRBD1 as D (6 bases). The CDR3 is made up of 12 amino acids. CDR1 and CDR2 (germline): SQVTM, ANQGSEA. CDR3 sequence (DNA): TGCAGTGCGGACAGCCCCTACAATGAGCAGTTCTTC. Its protein is CSADSPYNEQFF.

A few counts support this clonotype. The chain combines TRBV20-1 with TRBJ2-3; a possible D gene is TRBD2 (6 bases). Trimming pared 6 bases from V and 2 bases from J, leaving 24 bases between. Germline-derived CDR1 and CDR2 are DFQATT and SNEGSKA (reference sequence). The CDR3 loop spans 17 amino acids. The CDR3 loop reads CSATGGGDETFTDTQYF. CDR3 in DNA: TGCAGTGCCACTGGAGGCGGGGACGAAACTTTCACAGATACGCAGTATTTT.

The chain couples TRBV7-9 to TRBJ2-7; 7 bases match TRBD1. The J call is in doubt because the DNA end fits TRBJ2-5 better. This CDR3 has 17 amino acids. Germline CDR1 and CDR2: SEHNR and FQNEAQ (reference sequence). This CDR3 reads CASSLRTGSSKLETQYF. The CDR3 DNA is TGTGCCAGCAGCTTACGGACAGGTTCGAGTAAATTGGAGACCCAGTACTTC.

This clonotype was seen more than once but under ten times. The V call is TRBV19, the J call TRBJ1-2, with unresolved D. Trimming pared 7 bases from V and 6 bases from J, leaving 12 bases between. Germline CDR1 is LNHDA and CDR2 is SQIVND (reference sequence). The CDR3 spans 12 residues. CDR3 loop: CASIGWGDGYTF. The CDR3 DNA sequence: TGTGCCAGTATCGGATGGGGTGATGGCTACACCTTC.

This chain connects TRBV27 to TRBJ2-2; D is undetermined. This CDR3 spans 16 amino acids. The V end was cut by 3 bases, the J end by 1 base, with 12 bases between. The germline gives CDR1 MNHEY, CDR2 SMNVEV (reference sequence). The CDR3 reads CASSFLLQRNTGELFF. The CDR3 nucleotides read TGTGCCAGCAGTTTTTTACTGCAACGGAACACCGGGGAGCTGTTTTTT.